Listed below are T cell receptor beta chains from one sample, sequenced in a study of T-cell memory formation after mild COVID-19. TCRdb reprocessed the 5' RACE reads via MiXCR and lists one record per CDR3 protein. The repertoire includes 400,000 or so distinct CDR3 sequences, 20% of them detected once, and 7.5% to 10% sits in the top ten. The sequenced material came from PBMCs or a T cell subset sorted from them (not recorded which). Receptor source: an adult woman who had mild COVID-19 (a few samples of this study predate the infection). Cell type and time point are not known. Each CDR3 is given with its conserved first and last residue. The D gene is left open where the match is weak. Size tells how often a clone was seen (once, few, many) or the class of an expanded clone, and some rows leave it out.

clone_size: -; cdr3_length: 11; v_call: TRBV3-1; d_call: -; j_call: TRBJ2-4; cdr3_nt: TGTGCCAGCCGGGGGACAAACATTCAGTACTTC; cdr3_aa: CASRGTNIQYF
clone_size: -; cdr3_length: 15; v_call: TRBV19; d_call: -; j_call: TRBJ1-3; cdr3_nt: TGTGCCAGTAGTCCGGGACCGCGATCTGGAAACACCATATATTTT; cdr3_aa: CASSPGPRSGNTIYF
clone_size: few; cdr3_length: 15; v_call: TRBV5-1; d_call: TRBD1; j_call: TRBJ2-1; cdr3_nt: TGCGCCAGCAGCACCGGACAGGGGGGTCAGGGAGAGCAGTTCTTC; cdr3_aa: CASSTGQGGQGEQFF
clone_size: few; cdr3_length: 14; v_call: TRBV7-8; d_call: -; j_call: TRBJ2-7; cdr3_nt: TGTGCCAGCAGCCAGGGGCGGGGTGTGGGAGAGCAGTACTTC; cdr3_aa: CASSQGRGVGEQYF
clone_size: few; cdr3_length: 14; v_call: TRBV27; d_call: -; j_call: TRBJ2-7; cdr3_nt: TGTGCCAGCAGTTTCGCGCGGAGCTCCTACGAGCAGTACTTC; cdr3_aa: CASSFARSSYEQYF
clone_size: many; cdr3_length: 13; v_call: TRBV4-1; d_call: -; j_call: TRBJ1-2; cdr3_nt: TGCGCCAGCAGCCCGGTTAAGAACTATGGCTACACCTTC; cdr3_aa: CASSPVKNYGYTF
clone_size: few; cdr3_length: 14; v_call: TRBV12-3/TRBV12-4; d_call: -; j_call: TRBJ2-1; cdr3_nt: TGTGCCAGCAGTCCGCCGGGACTCTACAATGAGCAGTTCTTC; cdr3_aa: CASSPPGLYNEQFF
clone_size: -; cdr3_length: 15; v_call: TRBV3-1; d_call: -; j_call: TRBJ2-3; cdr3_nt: TGTGCCAGCAGCCAAGGACAGGGAGGAAGAGATACGCAGTATTTT; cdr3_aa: CASSQGQGGRDTQYF
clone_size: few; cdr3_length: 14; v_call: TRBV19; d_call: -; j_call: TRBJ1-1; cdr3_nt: TGTGCCAGTAGTATTGGGTTCCGAAGCACTGAAGCTTTCTTT; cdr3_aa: CASSIGFRSTEAFF
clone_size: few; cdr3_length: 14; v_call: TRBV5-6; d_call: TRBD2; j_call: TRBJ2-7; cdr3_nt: TGTGCCAGCAGCTCCCAAAGCGGGAGTGGCGAGCAGTACTTC; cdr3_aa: CASSSQSGSGEQYF
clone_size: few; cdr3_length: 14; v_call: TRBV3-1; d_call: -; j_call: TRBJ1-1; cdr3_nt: TGTGCCAGCAGCCAAGGGAACCTACCGGCTGAAGCTTTCTTT; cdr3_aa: CASSQGNLPAEAFF
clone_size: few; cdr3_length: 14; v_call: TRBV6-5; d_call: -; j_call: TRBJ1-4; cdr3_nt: TGTGCCAGCAGTTTCTCAAAGGGAGTTGAAAAACTGTTTTTT; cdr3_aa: CASSFSKGVEKLFF
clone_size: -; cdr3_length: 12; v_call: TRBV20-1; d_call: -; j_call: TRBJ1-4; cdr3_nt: TGCAGTGCTAGAGGCCTTCGGGAAAAACTGTTTTTT; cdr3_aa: CSARGLREKLFF
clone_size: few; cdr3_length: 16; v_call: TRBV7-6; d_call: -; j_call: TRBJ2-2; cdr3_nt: TGTGCCAGCAGCTTAGATCCGGTCACGAACACCGGGGAGCTGTTTTTT; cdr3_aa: CASSLDPVTNTGELFF
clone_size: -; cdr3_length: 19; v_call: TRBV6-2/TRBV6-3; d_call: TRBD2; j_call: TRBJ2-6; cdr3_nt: TGTGCCAGCAGTTACCGGGGACTAGCGGGCAAATCTGGGGCCAACGTCCTGACTTTC; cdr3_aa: CASSYRGLAGKSGANVLTF
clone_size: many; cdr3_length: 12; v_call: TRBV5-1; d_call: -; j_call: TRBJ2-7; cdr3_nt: TGCGCCAGCAGGGCTGAATCCTACGAGCAGTACTTC; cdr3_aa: CASRAESYEQYF
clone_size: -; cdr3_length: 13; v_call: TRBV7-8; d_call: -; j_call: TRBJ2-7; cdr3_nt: TGTGCCAGCAGCGACCCAGGGGCCGGTGAGCAGTACTTC; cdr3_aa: CASSDPGAGEQYF
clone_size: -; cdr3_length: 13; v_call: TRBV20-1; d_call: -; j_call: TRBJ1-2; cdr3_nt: TGCAGTGCTAGAGTGAGGGATTTCGAAGGCTACACCTTC; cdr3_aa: CSARVRDFEGYTF
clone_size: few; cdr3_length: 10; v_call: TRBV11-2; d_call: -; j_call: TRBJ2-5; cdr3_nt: TGTGCCAGCAGCCCAGAGCCCCAGTACTTC; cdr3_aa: CASSPEPQYF
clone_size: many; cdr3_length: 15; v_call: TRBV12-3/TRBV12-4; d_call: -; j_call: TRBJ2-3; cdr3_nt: TGTGCCAGCAGTCGACGGCGGGGCAGCACAGATACGCAGTATTTT; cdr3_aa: CASSRRRGSTDTQYF
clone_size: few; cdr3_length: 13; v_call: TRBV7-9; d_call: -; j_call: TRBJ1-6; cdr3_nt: TGTGCCAGCAGCCCTCAGGGTAGCTCACCCCTCCACTTT; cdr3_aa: CASSPQGSSPLHF
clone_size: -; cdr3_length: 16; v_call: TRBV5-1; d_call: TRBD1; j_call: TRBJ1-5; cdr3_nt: TGCGCCAGCAGCTTAGGCACAGGACAGGGAAATCAGCCCCAGCATTTT; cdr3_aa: CASSLGTGQGNQPQHF
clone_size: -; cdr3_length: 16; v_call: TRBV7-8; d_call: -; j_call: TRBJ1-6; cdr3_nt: TGTGCCAGCAGCTCTGCTTGGACCGCAAATAATTCACCCCTCCACTTT; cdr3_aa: CASSSAWTANNSPLHF
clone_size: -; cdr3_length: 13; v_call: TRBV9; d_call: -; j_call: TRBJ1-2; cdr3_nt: TGTGCCAGCAGCGTAGGGGGGGCTGATGGCTACACCTTC; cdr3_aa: CASSVGGADGYTF
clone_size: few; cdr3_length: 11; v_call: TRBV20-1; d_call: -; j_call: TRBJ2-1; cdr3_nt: TGCAGTGCCACCTACTACAATGAGCAGTTCTTC; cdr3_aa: CSATYYNEQFF
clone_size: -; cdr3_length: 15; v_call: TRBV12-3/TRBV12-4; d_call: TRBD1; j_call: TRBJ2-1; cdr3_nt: TGTGCCAGCAGGACAGGGGGGAGCTCCTACAATGAGCAGTTCTTC; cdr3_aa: CASRTGGSSYNEQFF
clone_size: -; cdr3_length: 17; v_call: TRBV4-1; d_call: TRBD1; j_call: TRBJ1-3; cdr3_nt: TGCGCCAGCAGCCAATTCCGGGACAGTGAAGCTGGAAACACCATATATTTT; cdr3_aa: CASSQFRDSEAGNTIYF
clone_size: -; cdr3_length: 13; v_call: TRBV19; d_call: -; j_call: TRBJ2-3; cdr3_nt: TGTGCCAGTAGTAGCGACAATACAGATACGCAGTATTTT; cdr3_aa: CASSSDNTDTQYF
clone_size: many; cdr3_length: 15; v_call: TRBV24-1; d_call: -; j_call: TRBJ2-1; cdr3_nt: TGTGCCACCAGTGACAGGGGAACGGTGATTAATGAGCAGTTCTTC; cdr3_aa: CATSDRGTVINEQFF
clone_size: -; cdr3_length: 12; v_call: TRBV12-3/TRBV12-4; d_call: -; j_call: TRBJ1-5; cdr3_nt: TGTGCCAGCACCCGGGCTAATCAGCCCCAGCATTTT; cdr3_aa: CASTRANQPQHF
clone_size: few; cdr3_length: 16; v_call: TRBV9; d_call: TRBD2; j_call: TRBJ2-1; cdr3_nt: TGTGCCAGCAGCGTAGGGGTGACTAGCGGTTACAATGAGCAGTTCTTC; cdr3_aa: CASSVGVTSGYNEQFF
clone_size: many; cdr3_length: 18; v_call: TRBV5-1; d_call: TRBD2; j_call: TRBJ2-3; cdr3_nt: TGCGCCAGCGGGTCTCCCCGCGAAACGGGAGGTGGAACAGATACGCAGTATTTT; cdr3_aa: CASGSPRETGGGTDTQYF
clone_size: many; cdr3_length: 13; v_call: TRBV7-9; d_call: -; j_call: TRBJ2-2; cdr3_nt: TGTGCCACCCCGCCGGGTTACACCGGGGAGCTGTTTTTT; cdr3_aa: CATPPGYTGELFF
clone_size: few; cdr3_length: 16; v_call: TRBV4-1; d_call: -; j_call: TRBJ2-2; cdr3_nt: TGCGCCAGCAGCAGAGGAGGGCAGGGTTTCACCGGGGAGCTGTTTTTT; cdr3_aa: CASSRGGQGFTGELFF
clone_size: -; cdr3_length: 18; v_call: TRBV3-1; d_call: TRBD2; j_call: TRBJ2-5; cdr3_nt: TGTGCCAGCAGCCAATCAGGTAGCGGACTAGCGGGAGCAGAGACCCAGTACTTC; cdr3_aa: CASSQSGSGLAGAETQYF
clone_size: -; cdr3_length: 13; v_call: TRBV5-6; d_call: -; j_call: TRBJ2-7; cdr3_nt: TGTGCCAGCAGCTCCCTGTCCAGCTACGAGCAGTACTTC; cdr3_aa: CASSSLSSYEQYF
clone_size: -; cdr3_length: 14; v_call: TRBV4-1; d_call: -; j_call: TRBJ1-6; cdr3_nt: TGCGCCAGCAGCAGGGGATCCTATAATTCACCCCTCCACTTT; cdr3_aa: CASSRGSYNSPLHF
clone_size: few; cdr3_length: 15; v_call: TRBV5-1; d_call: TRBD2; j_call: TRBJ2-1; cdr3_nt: TGCGCCAGCAGCTTGAGCGGGAGGGCCTTGAGTGAGCAGTTCTTC; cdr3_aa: CASSLSGRALSEQFF
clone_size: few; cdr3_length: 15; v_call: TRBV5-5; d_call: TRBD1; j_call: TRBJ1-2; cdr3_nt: TGTGCCAGCAAGGCGGGGACAGGGATTGACTATGGCTACACCTTC; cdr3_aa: CASKAGTGIDYGYTF
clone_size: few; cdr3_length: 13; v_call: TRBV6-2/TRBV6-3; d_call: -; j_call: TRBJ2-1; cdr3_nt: TGTGCCAGCAGTTACTCTATATACAATGAGCAGTTCTTC; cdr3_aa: CASSYSIYNEQFF
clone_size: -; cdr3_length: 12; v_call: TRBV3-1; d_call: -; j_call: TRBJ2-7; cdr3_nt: TGTGCCAGCAGCGAAAGGGGTACCCAGCAGTACTTC; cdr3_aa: CASSERGTQQYF
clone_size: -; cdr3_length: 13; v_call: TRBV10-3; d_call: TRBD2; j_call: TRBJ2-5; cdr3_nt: TGTGCCATCAAGTCTGCGGGAGAAGAGACCCAGTACTTC; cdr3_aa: CAIKSAGEETQYF
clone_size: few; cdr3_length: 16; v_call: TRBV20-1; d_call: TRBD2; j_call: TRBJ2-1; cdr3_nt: TGCAGTGCTAAGGGACTAGCGGGGATCTCCTACAATGAGCAGTTCTTC; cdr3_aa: CSAKGLAGISYNEQFF
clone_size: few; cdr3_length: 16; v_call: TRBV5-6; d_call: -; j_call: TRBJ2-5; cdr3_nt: TGTGCCAGCAGCTTGGTGGCAGGGTCGCTCCAAGAGACCCAGTACTTC; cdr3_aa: CASSLVAGSLQETQYF
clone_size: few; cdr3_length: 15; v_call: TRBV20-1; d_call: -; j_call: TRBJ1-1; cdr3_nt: TGCAGTGCTAGAGATAGTACAGCCATGAACACTGAAGCTTTCTTT; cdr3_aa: CSARDSTAMNTEAFF
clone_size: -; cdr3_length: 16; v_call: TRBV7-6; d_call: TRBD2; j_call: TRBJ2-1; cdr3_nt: TGTGCCAGCAGCTTGGGTTCTAGCGGAACCTACAATGAGCAGTTCTTC; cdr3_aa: CASSLGSSGTYNEQFF
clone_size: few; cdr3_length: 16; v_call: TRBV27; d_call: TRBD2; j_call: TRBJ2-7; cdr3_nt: TGTGCCAGCAGTCTCTACTCCGGGACTAGCGGCTACGAGCAGTACTTC; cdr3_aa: CASSLYSGTSGYEQYF
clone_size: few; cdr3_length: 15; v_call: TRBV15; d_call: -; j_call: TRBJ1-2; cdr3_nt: TGTGCCACCAGCAGAGATCCATCCTCAGAGGATGGCTACACCTTC; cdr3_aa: CATSRDPSSEDGYTF
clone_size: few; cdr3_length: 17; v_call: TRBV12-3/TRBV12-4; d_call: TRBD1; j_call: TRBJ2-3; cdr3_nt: TGTGCCAGCAGTTTATCGGCAGGGACAGGGATGGCAGATACGCAGTATTTT; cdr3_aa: CASSLSAGTGMADTQYF
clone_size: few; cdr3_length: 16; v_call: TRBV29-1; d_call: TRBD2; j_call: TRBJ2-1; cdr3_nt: TGCAGCGTTGAAGAAAGGGTTAGCGGGGGGTTAAATGAGCAGTTCTTC; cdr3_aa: CSVEERVSGGLNEQFF
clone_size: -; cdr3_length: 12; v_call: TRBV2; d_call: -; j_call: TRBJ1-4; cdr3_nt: TGTGCCAGCAGGGCAGGGTTTGAAAAACTGTTTTTT; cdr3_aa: CASRAGFEKLFF
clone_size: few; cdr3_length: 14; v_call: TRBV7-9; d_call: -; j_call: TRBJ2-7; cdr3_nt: TGTGCCAGCAGCCCCCCCCGGTCATCCTACGAGCAGTACTTC; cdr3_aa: CASSPPRSSYEQYF
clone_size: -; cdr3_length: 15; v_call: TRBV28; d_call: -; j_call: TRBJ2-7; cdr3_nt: TGTGCCAGCATCGCGGCGGCTGCAGGGAGTAACGAGCAGTACTTC; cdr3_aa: CASIAAAAGSNEQYF
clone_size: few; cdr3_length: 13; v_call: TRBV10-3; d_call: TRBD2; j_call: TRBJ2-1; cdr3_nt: TGTGCCATCGCGGGAGCCCCGAACAATGAGCAGTTCTTC; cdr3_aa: CAIAGAPNNEQFF
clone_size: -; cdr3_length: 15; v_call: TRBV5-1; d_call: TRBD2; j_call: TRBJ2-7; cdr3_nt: TGCGCCAGCAGTTCCACACTAGCGGGACGGTACGAGCAGTACTTC; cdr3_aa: CASSSTLAGRYEQYF
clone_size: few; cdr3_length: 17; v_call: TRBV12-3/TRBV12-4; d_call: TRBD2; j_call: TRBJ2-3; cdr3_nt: TGTGCCAGCAGTTTGAGCCTCGGGGGGGGGCGCACAGATACGCAGTATTTT; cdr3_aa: CASSLSLGGGRTDTQYF
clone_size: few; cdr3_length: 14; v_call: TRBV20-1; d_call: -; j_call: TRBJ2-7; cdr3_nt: TGCAGTGCTAGAGTCCCCAGGAGCTCCTACGAGCAGTACTTC; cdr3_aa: CSARVPRSSYEQYF
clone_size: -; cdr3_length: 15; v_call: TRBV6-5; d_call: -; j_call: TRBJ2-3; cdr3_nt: TGTGCCAGCAGTGGCGGATCGATCGGCACAGATACGCAGTATTTT; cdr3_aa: CASSGGSIGTDTQYF
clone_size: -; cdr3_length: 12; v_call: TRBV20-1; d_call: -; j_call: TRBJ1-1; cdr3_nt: TGCAGTGCTAGGCTGAGGGACACTGAAGCTTTCTTT; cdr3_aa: CSARLRDTEAFF